This paragraph reports one TCR beta chain. Its antigen specificity is not known. Base qualities are not at hand, and no much larger clone is one base apart. This sample is part of a study of blood T cell repertoires in COVID-19 (TCRdb year 2020). For context, the study as a whole: Samples from collaborators originated in the United States, Italy and Spain and spanned both the acute and convalescent phases of COVID-19. The dataset comprised deeply sampled blood TCRbeta repertoires from subjects exposed to, actively infected with, or recovered from COVID-19. Where HLA class I and class II types were available, the types were taken from metadata supplied by the sample provider, not from assay-based typing. The sample metadata nearly always contained a de-identified subject ID, COVID-19 status, age in years and sex. The material from the prospective study consisted of cDNA or gDNA derived from T cells, B-cell-depleted T cells, or PBMCs. The samples were drawn from two sources: the first 160 participants of the ongoing ImmuneRACE study, and 1,254 subjects contributed by 6 global collaborators. The repertoires were made available in a free public database intended to serve as a resource for research on the immune response to SARS-CoV-2.

V is cut by 3 bases and J by 1 base, and the space between the germline ends is 4 bases. The CDR3 numbers 13 residues from cysteine through phenylalanine. Of all the DNA, just the CDR3 is kept, 39 bases in frame from base 1. Each collaborating institution followed its own protocols to collect whole blood in K2EDTA tubes. For TCRbeta analysis, collaborators shipped samples as frozen whole blood, isolated PBMCs, or DNA extracted from either of those sample types. TCRbeta CDR3 regions were amplified from genomic DNA using the immunoSEQ Assay, a bias-controlled multiplex PCR. The source study handled its data this way. Nucleated cell counts per sample were estimated from amplification of reference gene primers within the assay. To quantify the absolute abundance of each unique TCRbeta CDR3 rearrangement, sequence reads were collapsed and filtered. For each sample, productive Simpson clonality was calculated by taking the square root of Simpson's diversity index across productive rearrangements. The table comes from immuneACCESS by way of TCRdb, which keeps in-frame sequences with V and J called. Part of the clones is missing from these tables; in studies checked, under half for an unresolved V gene and the rest for unknown reasons. V and J calls and clone size are those listed in that table; D and trimming were worked out from the DNA. For this sample there are 60,000 or so clones; roughly three quarters appear just once. The ten top clones hold around 3.5% of the sample.

What the research found in general, with its limitations: The amount of clinical and demographic metadata varied by source and participant and was provided uncurated.

The receptor comes from a man aged 60-69 years with acute or convalescent COVID-19. This receptor chain uses TRBV12-3 or TRBV12-4 and TRBJ1-3, with no confidently assigned D gene. Source material: peripheral blood. The nucleotides are TGTGCCAGCAGTTTCCTTTCTGGAAACACCATATATTTT. This encodes CASSFLSGNTIYF.